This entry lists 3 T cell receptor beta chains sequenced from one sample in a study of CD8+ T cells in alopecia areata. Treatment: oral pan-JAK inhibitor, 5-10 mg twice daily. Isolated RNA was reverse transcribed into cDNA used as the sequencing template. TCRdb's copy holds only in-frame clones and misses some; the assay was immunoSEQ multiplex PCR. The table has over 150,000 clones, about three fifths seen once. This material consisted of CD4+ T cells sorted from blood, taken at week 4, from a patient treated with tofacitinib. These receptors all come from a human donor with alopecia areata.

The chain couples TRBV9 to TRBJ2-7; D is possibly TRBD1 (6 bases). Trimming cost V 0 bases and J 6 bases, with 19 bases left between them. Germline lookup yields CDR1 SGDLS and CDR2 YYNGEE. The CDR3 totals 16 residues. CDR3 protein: CASSVEGSGSGAEQYF. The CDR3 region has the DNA TGTGCCAGCAGCGTAGAGGGGTCGGGGTCAGGGGCCGAGCAGTACTTC.

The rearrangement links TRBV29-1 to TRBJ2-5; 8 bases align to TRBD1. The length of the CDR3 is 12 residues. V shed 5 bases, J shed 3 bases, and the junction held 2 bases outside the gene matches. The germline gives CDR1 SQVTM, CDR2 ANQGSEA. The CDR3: CSVSTGEETQYF. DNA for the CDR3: TGCAGCGTTTCGACAGGGGAAGAGACCCAGTACTTC.

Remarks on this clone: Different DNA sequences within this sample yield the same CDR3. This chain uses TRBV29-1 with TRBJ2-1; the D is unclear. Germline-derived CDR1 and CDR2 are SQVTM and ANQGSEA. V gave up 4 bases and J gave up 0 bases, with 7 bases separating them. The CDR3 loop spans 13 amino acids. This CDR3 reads CSVAGSSYNEQFF. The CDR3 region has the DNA TGCAGCGTTGCTGGCAGCTCCTACAATGAGCAGTTCTTC.